Below are 27 T cell receptor beta chains sequenced from a single sample in a study of blood T cell repertoires in COVID-19. This table comes from immunoSEQ multiplex PCR, and its TCRdb copy is limited to in-frame clones, with some not included. The sample holds approximately 230,000 clones; around 90% are singletons and the top ten take around 6%. Sample: PBMCs or T cells enriched from blood (not recorded which). The source of these receptors is a woman under 40 with acute COVID-19.

The V gene is TRBV2, the J gene TRBJ1-5; 8 nucleotides agree with TRBD1. The CDR3 runs to 15 residues. Trimming removed 9 bases from V and 3 bases from J; junction bases left unmatched: 10. CDR1 is SNHLY, CDR2 FYNNEI, per germline. DNA for the CDR3: TGTGCCAGTAAACTGGACAGGGAAAACAATCAGCCCCAGCATTTT. Amino acid sequence: CASKLDRENNQPQHF.

V and J are TRBV6-6 and TRBJ2-4, with 8 bases fitting TRBD1. The germline gives CDR1 MNHNY, CDR2 SVGAGI (reference sequence). J lost 8 bases, V lost 5 bases, and 8 bases had no gene match. This CDR3 is 14 amino acids long. This CDR3 is CASSKTTGGDIQYF. In DNA, the CDR3 is TGTGCCAGCAGTAAGACTACAGGGGGAGACATTCAGTACTTC.

V and J are TRBV12-3 or TRBV12-4 and TRBJ1-1, with D perhaps TRBD1 (6 bases). Trimming pared 3 bases from V and 10 bases from J, leaving 15 bases between. The CDR3 has 13 amino acids. For the CDR3, the DNA is TGTGCCAGCAGTTTTCGGACAGCCGACCCAGCTTTCTTT. Its translation: CASSFRTADPAFF.

This rearrangement joins TRBV4-1 to TRBJ1-2, with D perhaps matching TRBD1 (5 bases). V lost 3 bases and J 3 bases, leaving 14 bases between the germline ends. Looked up from germline, CDR1 is MGHRA and CDR2 is YSYEKL. The CDR3 has 15 residues. In DNA form, the CDR3 reads TGCGCCAGCAGCCAGGGGTTGGGCAGGGACTATGGCTACACCTTC. This codes for CASSQGLGRDYGYTF.

V gene TRBV11-2 combines with J gene TRBJ2-3; D possibly corresponds to TRBD2 (5 bases). Germline V gene data show CDR1 as SGHAT and CDR2 as FQNNGV. This CDR3 has 15 amino acids. Trimming removed 5 bases from V and 4 bases from J, with 16 bases in between. This CDR3 reads CASSPGTLRADTQYF. CDR3 coding DNA: TGTGCCAGCAGCCCGGGAACATTGCGGGCAGATACGCAGTATTTT. Complete variable domain (other parts from reference TRBV11-2 and TRBJ2-3): EAGVAQSPRYKIIEKRQSVAFWCNPISGHATLYWYQQILGQGPKLLIQFQNNGVVDDSQLPKDRFSAERLKGVDSTLKIQPAKLEDSAVYLCASSPGTLRADTQYFGPGTRLTVL.

The CDR3 reads CASSFGQTSTDTQYF. The CDR3 nucleotides are TGCGCCAGCAGCTTTGGACAGACTAGCACAGATACGCAGTATTTT. The chain joins TRBV5-1 to TRBJ2-3; possibly TRBD1 for D (6 bases). Germline loops: CDR1 SGHRS, CDR2 YFSETQ. The V end lost 2 bases, the J end lost 0 bases, and 10 bases lay between the germline ends. The CDR3 consists of 15 residues.

The chain uses TRBV10-3 and TRBJ2-7, with TRBD2 matching 10 bases. This CDR3 contains 16 residues. Trimming cost V 0 bases and J 4 bases; bases outside gene matches: 6. CDR1 and CDR2 from the germline V gene are ENHRY and SYGVKD. The CDR3 protein is CAISESVSGRAYEQYF. The DNA for the CDR3 is TGTGCCATCAGTGAGTCGGTAAGCGGGAGGGCTTACGAGCAGTACTTC.

The chain is built from TRBV5-8 and TRBJ2-1, with 12 bases lining up with TRBD2. The germline CDR1 and CDR2 sequences are SGHTS and YDEGEE. CDR3 size: 15 residues. V was clipped by 3 bases and J by 6 bases; unmatched bases: 4. CDR3 sequence: CASSSSGRAFNEQFF. The CDR3 DNA reads as TGTGCCAGCAGCTCTAGCGGGAGGGCCTTCAATGAGCAGTTCTTC.

The chain has TRBV6-5 and TRBJ2-2; tentative D call: TRBD1 (6 bases). CDR1 MNHEY and CDR2 SVGAGI come from the germline V gene. CDR3 length: 15 amino acids. Trimming cost V 5 bases and J 6 bases, with 16 bases left between them. CDR3 coding DNA: TGTGCCAGCAGTCGACAGGCCCATTACTCCGGGGAGCTGTTTTTT. It codes for CASSRQAHYSGELFF.

This chain uses TRBV5-5 with TRBJ2-7; perhaps TRBD2 as D (5 bases). V was cut by 0 bases and J by 2 bases, with 12 bases left in between. Germline V gene data show CDR1 as SGHKS and CDR2 as YYEKEE (reference sequence). This CDR3 is 15 amino acids long. The CDR3 DNA sequence: TGTGCCAGCAGCTTGGATGGCCCACTAGCCTACGAGCAGTACTTC. Protein sequence: CASSLDGPLAYEQYF.

The V and J genes are TRBV5-1 and TRBJ1-4, with D hard to call. The germline gives CDR1 SGHRS, CDR2 YFSETQ. This CDR3 contains 12 residues. Trimming shortened V by 4 bases and J by 7 bases, and 8 bases separated the two germline ends. The CDR3 DNA follows: TGCGCCAGCAGCCCCCGGAGTGAAAAACTGTTTTTT. It specifies CASSPRSEKLFF.

This sequence joins TRBV5-4 and TRBJ2-3, with D possibly matching TRBD1 (6 bases). The V and J ends lost 2 bases and 4 bases respectively, with 11 bases between them. CDR3 size: 14 residues. In germline, CDR1 is SGHNT, CDR2 YYREEE (reference sequence). CDR3 in DNA: TGTGCCAGCAGCTTATCTCAGGGGTCAGATACGCAGTATTTT. Translated, it gives CASSLSQGSDTQYF.

This chain uses TRBV19 with TRBJ1-4, with 9 bases fitting TRBD1. Looked up from germline, CDR1 is LNHDA and CDR2 is SQIVND (reference sequence). J was trimmed by 4 bases and V by 6 bases; bases with no gene match: 9. The CDR3 spans 16 residues. The CDR3 loop is CASRTPGTGHNEKLFF. The DNA of the CDR3 is TGTGCCAGTAGAACTCCCGGGACAGGGCATAATGAAAAACTGTTTTTT. The entire variable domain, with the rest obtained from reference TRBV19 and TRBJ1-4, is as follows: DGGITQSPKYLFRKEGQNVTLSCEQNLNHDAMYWYRQDPGQGLRLIYYSQIVNDFQKGDIAEGYSVSREKKESFPLTVTSAQKNPTAFYLCASRTPGTGHNEKLFFGSGTQLSVL.

The chain has TRBV15 and TRBJ1-2; D remains unclear. Germline V gives CDR1 LNHNV, CDR2 YYDKDF (reference sequence). Trimming cost V 7 bases and J 3 bases, with 18 bases left between them. This CDR3 is 15 amino acids long. CDR3 in amino acids: CATTPAQMGDYGYTF. Written as DNA, the CDR3 is TGTGCCACCACTCCCGCGCAGATGGGCGACTATGGCTACACCTTC.

The chain employs TRBV10-2 and TRBJ2-7; 12 bases match TRBD2. CDR1 is WSHSY, CDR2 SAAADI, per germline. The CDR3 is 14 amino acids. J lost 7 bases, V lost 4 bases, and 5 bases had no gene match. CDR3 in amino acids: CASSGKLAGGEQYF. For the CDR3, the DNA is TGCGCCAGCAGTGGCAAACTAGCGGGAGGAGAGCAGTACTTC.

This clone has only a few counts. The chain carries TRBV6-5 and TRBJ2-1; weak D call: TRBD2 (6 bases). V gave up 8 bases and J gave up 3 bases, with 17 bases separating them. The CDR3 covers 15 residues. In germline, CDR1 is MNHEY, CDR2 SVGAGI. The CDR3 bases are TGTGCCAGCCCCGAAGTGGGACTTCGCTACAATGAGCAGTTCTTC. Translation: CASPEVGLRYNEQFF.

This clone appeared a few times. This sequence joins TRBV6-2 or TRBV6-3 and TRBJ1-1, with TRBD1 as a possible D gene (6 bases). The germline V and J ends were trimmed by 6 bases and 1 base, with 12 bases remaining between them. Per the germline V gene, CDR1 is MNHEY and CDR2 is SVGEGT. There are 14 residues in the CDR3. The CDR3 DNA follows: TGTGCCAGCAGCCCACAGGGTGGGAACACTGAAGCTTTCTTT. It specifies CASSPQGGNTEAFF.

This rearrangement joins TRBV4-2 to TRBJ2-2; tentative D call: TRBD1 (5 bases). CDR1 LGHNA and CDR2 YNFKEQ come from the germline V gene. The CDR3 runs to 17 residues. V lost 1 base and J 0 bases, leaving 12 bases between the germline ends. The CDR3 here is CASSQVGQGANTGELFF. The CDR3 DNA reads TGTGCCAGCAGCCAAGTGGGGCAGGGTGCGAACACCGGGGAGCTGTTTTTT.

This clone appeared a few times. The chain carries TRBV5-1 and TRBJ2-7; D is undetermined. V dropped 7 bases and J dropped 5 bases, with 13 bases sitting between them. CDR3 length: 12 amino acids. Germline V lookup: CDR1 SGHRS, CDR2 YFSETQ. The CDR3 sequence is CASRISQNEQYF. The DNA of the CDR3 is TGCGCCAGCCGGATTTCACAGAACGAGCAGTACTTC.

The chain combines TRBV6-5 with TRBJ2-7; D is unresolved. The V gene's germline CDR1 is MNHEY and CDR2 SVGAGI. Trimming removed 2 bases at V and 0 bases at J, with 8 bases between. The CDR3 has 14 residues. The CDR3 reads CASSYQVGSYEQYF. CDR3 coding DNA: TGTGCCAGCAGTTACCAGGTGGGCTCCTACGAGCAGTACTTC.

In this sample, this clone turned up once. CDR3 in amino acids: CASSSRAGSDQPQHF. The CDR3 DNA is TGTGCCAGCAGTTCCCGGGCGGGGTCAGATCAGCCCCAGCATTTT. The chain employs TRBV28 and TRBJ1-5; D is undetermined. Germline V CDR1 and CDR2: MDHEN, SYDVKM. The CDR3 is 15 amino acids. Trimming cost V 4 bases and J 5 bases, with 15 bases left between them. Using reference TRBV28 and TRBJ1-5 for the parts outside the CDR3, the full variable domain is DVKVTQSSRYLVKRTGEKVFLECVQDMDHENMFWYRQDPGLGLRLIYFSYDVKMKEKGDIPEGYSVSREKKERFSLILESASTNQTSMYLCASSSRAGSDQPQHFGDGTRLSIL.

The CDR3: CASSQAGVGEQYF. The CDR3 DNA is TGTGCCAGCAGCCAAGCGGGAGTTGGCGAGCAGTACTTC. The V gene is TRBV7-9, the J gene TRBJ2-7, with TRBD2 identical over 8 bases. The CDR3 loop spans 13 amino acids. The junction had 6 bases not matched to a gene; V was cut back by 5 bases and J by 6 bases. Germline CDR1 is SEHNR and CDR2 is FQNEAQ (reference sequence).

The chain employs TRBV15 and TRBJ2-7, with D unclear. The V gene's germline CDR1 is LNHNV and CDR2 YYDKDF (reference sequence). CDR3 size: 13 residues. Trimming stripped 1 base from V and 7 bases from J, with 11 bases between. CDR3 nucleotides: TGTGCCACCAGCAGAGCCGGCCTCGGGGAGCAGTACTTC. Its translation is CATSRAGLGEQYF.

V gene TRBV19 combines with J gene TRBJ2-7; TRBD2 matches 14 bases. This CDR3 comprises 16 residues. Germline lookup yields CDR1 LNHDA and CDR2 SQIVND (reference sequence). V lost 3 bases, J lost 5 bases, and 6 bases stayed unmatched. The CDR3, as DNA: TGTGCCAGTAGTATCTCGACTAGCGGGAGGGCCGACGAGCAGTACTTC. Protein sequence: CASSISTSGRADEQYF.

This chain links TRBV5-8 with TRBJ2-1; TRBD1 agrees at 10 bases. V was pared by 0 bases and J by 8 bases, with 2 bases of the junction left unmatched. Germline lookup yields CDR1 SGHTS and CDR2 YDEGEE. The CDR3 covers 14 residues. CDR3 loop: CASSLVGTGDEQFF. The CDR3 coding sequence is TGTGCCAGCAGCTTGGTTGGGACAGGGGATGAGCAGTTCTTC.

This clone has only one observation. J is TRBJ1-4 and V is TRBV2; no clear D gene. V was pared by 4 bases and J by 8 bases, with 11 bases between. From germline, CDR1 is SNHLY and CDR2 FYNNEI. The CDR3 runs 13 residues. CDR3 residues: CASSATKEEKLFF. The CDR3 DNA follows: TGTGCCAGCAGTGCTACTAAAGAGGAAAAACTGTTTTTT.

J is TRBJ2-1 and V is TRBV27; no clear D gene. The CDR3 runs to 14 residues. Trimming removed 0 bases at V and 7 bases at J, with 10 bases between. Germline-derived CDR1 and CDR2 are MNHEY and SMNVEV (reference sequence). This CDR3 is CASSLSRSVNEQFF. CDR3 nucleotides: TGTGCCAGCAGTTTATCGCGGTCAGTAAATGAGCAGTTCTTC.